This T cell receptor beta chain derives from a study of molecular identifiers for immune sequencing clone quantification. This clonotype was found a few times. TCRdb reanalysed the PCR reads using MiXCR and keeps one entry per CDR3 protein. Among hundreds of thousands of distinct CDR3 sequences listed, about 25% were seen once. Trimming pared 7 bases from V and 0 bases from J, leaving 13 bases between. The CDR3 is 16 amino acids. Germline CDR1 is MNHEY and CDR2 is SMNVEV (reference sequence). This rearrangement joins TRBV27 to TRBJ1-6; D perhaps matches TRBD1 (5 bases). The sequence came from a human donor in good health. Some libraries in this study had Jurkat cell RNA spiked in. The sequencing sample was made of naive CD8+ T cells from blood, with Jurkat cell RNA spiked in. Indicated subset: FACS-sorted CD8+CD4-CCR7+CD45RA+ naive T cells. CDR3 DNA sequence: TGTGCCAGCATGCGGGGGGTCTTCTCCTATAATTCACCCCTCCACTTT. Protein product: CASMRGVFSYNSPLHF.